The present TCR beta chain was sequenced within a study of T cells in Graves' hyperthyroidism and ophthalmopathy. TCR beta CDR3 regions were amplified from RNA. An initial round of RT-PCR targeting the TCR CDR3 relied on the HTBI primer set. TCRdb independently ran MiXCR on the multiplex PCR reads; one entry per CDR3 protein. This table has a few hundred thousand distinct CDR3 sequences, around 46% appearing once. The V end was cut by 6 bases, the J end by 1 base, with 15 bases between. The CDR3 length is 16 residues. Germline CDR1 reads KGHSH; CDR2 reads LQKENI. The chain uses TRBV18 and TRBJ2-2; TRBD1 is a possible D gene (5 bases). The sequenced sample was peripheral blood or thyroid tissue (not recorded which). The sequence was collected from a woman under 30 with Graves' hyperthyroidism. CDR3 DNA sequence: TGTGCCAGCTCGCTAAACAGGCTCAAGAACACCGGGGAGCTGTTTTTT. The encoded protein is CASSLNRLKNTGELFF.